This TCR beta chain emerged from a study of blood T cell repertoires in COVID-19. About the study: COVID-19 samples, acute and convalescent, were from the United States, Italy and Spain. Sources were T cells, B-cell-depleted T cells, or PBMCs; the material itself was cDNA or gDNA.

Per the study methods: Reference gene primer amplification yielded estimated nucleated cell counts. Generated by immunoSEQ multiplex PCR, the TCRdb table keeps only in-frame clones and is missing some. That table is the source of V, J and clone size, and D and trimming were worked out from the DNA. The sample carries about 230,000 clones, roughly nine tenths recorded once. All enrollees were about 18 to 95 years old and from roughly 26 US areas. The CDR3 loop spans 18 amino acids. CDR1 SQVTM and CDR2 ANQGSEA come from the germline V gene. After removal of 5 bases from V and 8 bases from J, the junction contained 18 bases not matched to a gene.

The TCR was taken from a woman in her twenties or thirties with acute COVID-19. Sequenced input: PBMCs or T cells enriched from blood (not recorded which). This chain links TRBV29-1 with TRBJ1-4; 12 positions match TRBD1. The CDR3 nucleotides are TGCAGCGTTCAGATGACGGGACAGGGGGCGAGGGGTAGGGAAAAACTGTTTTTT. Translated: CSVQMTGQGARGREKLFF.